A single T cell receptor (beta chain) is shown here with its context. This sample stems from a study of blood T cell repertoires in COVID-19. From germline, CDR1 is SGDLS and CDR2 YYNGEE. Trimming cost V 3 bases and J 6 bases; bases outside gene matches: 7. CDR3 size: 14 residues. This table comes from immunoSEQ multiplex PCR, and its TCRdb copy is limited to in-frame clones, with some not included. This table has about 290,000 clones, about nine tenths appearing once. What was sequenced was peripheral blood. The chain uses TRBV9 and TRBJ1-2, with 8 positions matching TRBD1. The receptor comes from a woman aged 25 to 45 with active or convalescent COVID-19. CDR3 in amino acids: CASSAKDRVHGYTF. The CDR3 region has the DNA TGTGCCAGCAGCGCGAAGGACAGGGTGCATGGCTACACCTTC.